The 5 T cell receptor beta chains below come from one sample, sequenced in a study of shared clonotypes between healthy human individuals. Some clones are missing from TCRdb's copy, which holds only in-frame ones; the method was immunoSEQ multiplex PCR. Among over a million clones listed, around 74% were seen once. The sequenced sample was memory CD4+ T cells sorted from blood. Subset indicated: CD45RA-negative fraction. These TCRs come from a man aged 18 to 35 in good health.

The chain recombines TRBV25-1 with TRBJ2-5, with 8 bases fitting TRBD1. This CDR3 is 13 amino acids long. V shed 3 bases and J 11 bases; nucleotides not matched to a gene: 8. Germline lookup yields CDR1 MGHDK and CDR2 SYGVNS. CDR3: CASSEGDRGEQYF. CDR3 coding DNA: TGTGCCAGCAGTGAGGGTGACAGGGGAGAGCAGTACTTC. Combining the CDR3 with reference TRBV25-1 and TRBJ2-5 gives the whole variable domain EADIYQTPRYLVIGTGKKITLECSQTMGHDKMYWYQQDPGMELHLIHYSYGVNSTEKGDLSSESTVSRIRTEHFPLTLESARPSHTSQYLCASSEGDRGEQYFGPGTRLLVL.

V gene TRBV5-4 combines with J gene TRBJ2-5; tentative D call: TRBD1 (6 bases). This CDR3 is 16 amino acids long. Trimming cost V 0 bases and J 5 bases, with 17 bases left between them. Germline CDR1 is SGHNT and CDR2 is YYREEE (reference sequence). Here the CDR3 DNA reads TGTGCCAGCAGCTTGGCCCCACAGGGTGATGCGGAGACCCAGTACTTC. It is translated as CASSLAPQGDAETQYF.

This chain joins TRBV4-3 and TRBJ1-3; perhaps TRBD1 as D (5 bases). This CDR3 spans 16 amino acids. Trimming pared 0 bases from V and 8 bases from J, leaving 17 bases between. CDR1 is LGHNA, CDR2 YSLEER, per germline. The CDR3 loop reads CASSQEAAGRVDTIYF. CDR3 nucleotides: TGCGCCAGCAGCCAAGAGGCGGCAGGGAGAGTGGACACCATATATTTT.

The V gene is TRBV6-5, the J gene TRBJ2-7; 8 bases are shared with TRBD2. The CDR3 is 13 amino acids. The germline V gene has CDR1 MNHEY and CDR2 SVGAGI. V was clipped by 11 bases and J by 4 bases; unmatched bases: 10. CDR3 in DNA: TGTGCCGCACAACGGGGGGGCGAATACGAGCAGTACTTC. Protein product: CAAQRGGEYEQYF.

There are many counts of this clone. Here the CDR3 reads CASSQDAYGYTF. The CDR3 nucleotides are TGTGCCAGCAGCCAAGATGCCTATGGCTACACCTTC. The rearrangement links TRBV4-2 to TRBJ1-2; D is ambiguous. The V and J ends lost 0 bases and 4 bases respectively, with 3 bases between them. CDR3 size: 12 residues. CDR1 and CDR2 from the germline V gene are LGHNA and YNFKEQ.